Shown below are 25 T cell receptor beta chains from a single sample sequenced in a study of a mutant IDH1 vaccine in newly diagnosed glioma. Time point denoted: week 35, safety follow-up. Topical imiquimod accompanied each vaccine dose, which consisted of 300 ug of mutant IDH1 20-mer peptide. TCRdb's copy holds only in-frame clones and misses some; the assay was immunoSEQ multiplex PCR. The sample records 58,000 or so clones, approximately 87% being singletons. Which antigens these TCRs recognize remains unknown. This material consisted of PBMCs, taken from a glioma patient whose treatment included an IDH1 peptide vaccine. All receptors come from a man aged 35 to 55 with glioma.

The CDR3 sequence: CASSWTGGITEAFF. Here the CDR3 DNA reads TGTGCCAGCAGCTGGACAGGGGGCATCACTGAAGCTTTCTTT. V gene TRBV7-9 combines with J gene TRBJ1-1; 11 bases fit TRBD1. The V gene's germline CDR1 is SEHNR and CDR2 FQNEAQ (reference sequence). The CDR3 is made up of 14 amino acids. With 4 bases clipped from V and 4 bases from J, the junction kept 2 bases outside the gene matches.

The chain has TRBV6-1 and TRBJ2-7; 8 bases map to TRBD1. Trimming cost V 4 bases and J 3 bases; bases outside gene matches: 5. CDR1 is MNHNS, CDR2 SASEGT, per germline. CDR3 length equals 14 residues. This CDR3 is CASSVTGVSYEQYF. CDR3 bases: TGTGCCAGCAGTGTGACAGGGGTTAGCTACGAGCAGTACTTC.

This chain uses TRBV15 with TRBJ2-7; TRBD2 aligns across 11 bases. The junction had 4 bases not matched to a gene; V was cut back by 0 bases and J by 6 bases. CDR1 and CDR2 (germline): LNHNV, YYDKDF (reference sequence). The CDR3 consists of 15 residues. CDR3 DNA: TGTGCCACCAGCAGAGATACTAGCGGGAGTGGCGAGCAGTACTTC. Protein sequence: CATSRDTSGSGEQYF.

V usage is TRBV9 and J usage is TRBJ2-7; 7 bases align to TRBD1. Trimming removed 3 bases from V and 0 bases from J; junction bases left unmatched: 6. The CDR3 runs to 15 residues. Germline lookup yields CDR1 SGDLS and CDR2 YYNGEE. CDR3 protein: CASSGPGQASYEQYF. The CDR3 nucleotides are TGTGCCAGCAGCGGCCCCGGACAGGCCTCCTACGAGCAGTACTTC.

The chain joins TRBV7-2 to TRBJ1-1, with a weak D call TRBD1 (5 bases). CDR3 length: 12 amino acids. V lost 8 bases and J 6 bases, leaving 13 bases between the germline ends. CDR1 and CDR2 (germline): SGHTA, FQGNSA. The CDR3 here is CASAGASPEAFF. CDR3 DNA: TGTGCCAGCGCCGGGGCAAGCCCTGAAGCTTTCTTT. The variable domain in full, with the rest retrieved from reference TRBV7-2 and TRBJ1-1, is GAGVSQSPSNKVTEKGKDVELRCDPISGHTALYWYRQSLGQGLEFLIYFQGNSAPDKSGLPSDRFSAERTGGSVSTLTIQRTQQEDSAVYLCASAGASPEAFFGQGTRLTVV.

This rearrangement joins TRBV7-9 to TRBJ2-7; weak D call: TRBD1 (6 bases). Germline CDR1 reads SEHNR; CDR2 reads FQNEAQ (reference sequence). Trimming stripped 8 bases from V and 3 bases from J, with 14 bases between. The CDR3 covers 13 residues. In nucleotides, the CDR3 is TGTGCCAGCGTACAGGGTAGGTTCTACGAGCAGTACTTC. Its protein is CASVQGRFYEQYF.

CDR3 sequence reads: CASSQGPTGSQFF. CDR3 in DNA: TGTGCCAGCAGCCAGGGGCCTACAGGGTCGCAGTTCTTC. The rearrangement uses TRBV7-2 and TRBJ2-1, with a weak D call TRBD1 (6 bases). The CDR3 has 13 amino acids. The V and J ends lost 5 bases and 12 bases respectively, with 17 bases between them. The V gene's germline CDR1 is SGHTA and CDR2 FQGNSA.

V usage is TRBV18 and J usage is TRBJ2-7, with D possibly TRBD1 on 5 matching bases. Trimming removed 2 bases from V and 5 bases from J, with 7 bases in between. The CDR3 consists of 12 residues. From germline, CDR1 is KGHSH and CDR2 LQKENI. CDR3 bases: TGTGCCAGCTCACCAATGACAGACGAGCAGTACTTC. It is translated as CASSPMTDEQYF. Filled out from reference TRBV18 and TRBJ2-7, the complete variable domain reads NAGVMQNPRHLVRRRGQEARLRCSPMKGHSHVYWYRQLPEEGLKFMVYLQKENIIDESGMPKERFSAEFPKEGPSILRIQQVVRGDSAAYFCASSPMTDEQYFGPGTRLTVT.

This chain uses TRBV9 with TRBJ2-1; D is possibly TRBD1 (5 bases). This CDR3 comprises 13 residues. Germline lookup yields CDR1 SGDLS and CDR2 YYNGEE. V was trimmed by 0 bases and J by 9 bases, leaving 10 bases between them. In nucleotides, the CDR3 is TGTGCCAGCAGCGTAGGGCAGGGCACTGAGCAGTTCTTC. Amino acids: CASSVGQGTEQFF. The full variable domain, with the rest looked up from reference TRBV9 and TRBJ2-1, is DSGVTQTPKHLITATGQRVTLRCSPRSGDLSVYWYQQSLDQGLQFLIQYYNGEERAKGNILERFSAQQFPDLHSELNLSSLELGDSALYFCASSVGQGTEQFFGPGTRLTVL.

The CDR3 DNA sequence: TGTGCCAGCAGCCAAGCTGGGGGAAGTTCCGGCTACGAGCAGTACTTC. It specifies CASSQAGGSSGYEQYF. The chain links TRBV4-2 to TRBJ2-7; the D call may be TRBD1 or TRBD2 (5 bases each). Trimming removed 1 base at V and 3 bases at J, with 16 bases between. The CDR3 is 16 amino acids. CDR1 and CDR2 from the germline V gene are LGHNA and YNFKEQ.

This chain connects TRBV29-1 to TRBJ2-7; D uncertain. Trimming took off 1 base at V and 6 bases at J, with 13 bases between the two ends. The CDR3 is 13 residues long. Germline CDR1 and CDR2: SQVTM and ANQGSEA. CDR3 sequence reads: CSVEGPSVSEQYF. The CDR3 region has the DNA TGCAGCGTTGAAGGCCCTTCGGTTTCCGAGCAGTACTTC.

This chain links TRBV7-6 with TRBJ2-7; D remains ambiguous. The CDR3 consists of 11 residues. Trimming cost V 5 bases and J 1 base, with 3 bases left between them. In germline, CDR1 is SGHVS, CDR2 FNYEAQ. DNA for the CDR3: TGTGCCAGCAGCGATTCCTACGAGCAGTACTTC. Translated, it gives CASSDSYEQYF. Using reference TRBV7-6 and TRBJ2-7 for the parts outside the CDR3, the full variable domain is GAGVSQSPRYKVTKRGQDVALRCDPISGHVSLYWYRQALGQGPEFLTYFNYEAQQDKSGLPNDRFSAERPEGSISTLTIQRTEQRDSAMYRCASSDSYEQYFGPGTRLTVT.

This chain links TRBV11-2 with TRBJ2-7; unclear D gene. Germline loops: CDR1 SGHAT, CDR2 FQNNGV. The CDR3 sequence is 11 residues long. V was shortened by 4 bases and J by 0 bases, with 1 base between the two germline ends. CDR3 region: CASSSSYEQYF. CDR3 DNA: TGTGCCAGCAGCTCCTCCTACGAGCAGTACTTC.

This clone was counted between two and nine times. The V and J genes are TRBV6-4 and TRBJ2-3, with D perhaps matching TRBD2 (5 bases). Per the germline V gene, CDR1 is MRHNA and CDR2 is SNTAGT. The V end lost 2 bases, the J end lost 5 bases, and 14 bases lay between the germline ends. This CDR3 is built from 15 residues. The CDR3 sequence is CASSDRGEAQDTQYF. The CDR3 DNA follows: TGTGCCAGCAGTGACCGGGGAGAAGCACAAGATACGCAGTATTTT.

This clone has a single count. This chain links TRBV11-2 with TRBJ1-3, with 9 bases fitting TRBD1. CDR1 SGHAT and CDR2 FQNNGV come from the germline V gene. The CDR3 is made up of 15 amino acids. Trimming took 6 bases from V and 4 from J; bases not matched to a gene: 7. CDR3 nucleotides: TGTGCCAGCAGACTCGGACAGGGGAGGGGAAACACCATATATTTT. The encoded protein is CASRLGQGRGNTIYF. The full variable domain, its missing parts supplied by reference TRBV11-2 and TRBJ1-3, is EAGVAQSPRYKIIEKRQSVAFWCNPISGHATLYWYQQILGQGPKLLIQFQNNGVVDDSQLPKDRFSAERLKGVDSTLKIQPAKLEDSAVYLCASRLGQGRGNTIYFGEGSWLTVV.

V gene TRBV2 combines with J gene TRBJ2-5; the D gene is possibly TRBD1 (5 bases). TRBJ2-7 matches the DNA end more closely, so the J call is doubtful. CDR1 and CDR2 from the germline V gene are SNHLY and FYNNEI. This CDR3 has 11 amino acids. The CDR3 region is CASRTVYEQYF. The CDR3 DNA follows: TGTGCCAGCAGGACAGTCTACGAGCAGTACTTC.

This sequence joins TRBV11-2 and TRBJ1-3; a possible D gene is TRBD1 (6 bases). CDR3 length: 15 residues. V gave up 5 bases and J gave up 2 bases, with 13 bases separating them. Germline assignment: CDR1 SGHAT and CDR2 FQNNGV. The CDR3, as DNA: TGTGCCAGCAGCCCTCGGGCAGGGGCTGGAAACACCATATATTTT. Translated: CASSPRAGAGNTIYF.

The rearrangement links TRBV5-6 to TRBJ2-3, with TRBD1 identical over 10 bases. The ends lost 4 bases at V and 3 bases at J; junction bases unmatched: 8. This CDR3 is 16 amino acids long. Germline CDR1 and CDR2: SGHDT and YYEEEE. The CDR3 nucleotides read TGTGCCAGCAGCGGTCCGGGACAGGGGACGACAGATACGCAGTATTTT. Protein product: CASSGPGQGTTDTQYF.

The rearrangement uses TRBV9 and TRBJ1-1; TRBD1 might be the D (6 bases). V lost 0 bases and J lost 1, with 7 bases in between. CDR1 and CDR2 (germline): SGDLS, YYNGEE. There are 14 residues in the CDR3. CDR3 sequence: CASSVAQGNTEAFF. CDR3 nucleotide sequence: TGTGCCAGCAGCGTAGCACAGGGGAACACTGAAGCTTTCTTT.

The J gene is TRBJ1-1, the V gene TRBV10-3, with TRBD1 as a possible D gene (5 bases). The CDR3 sequence is 12 residues long. Looked up from germline, CDR1 is ENHRY and CDR2 is SYGVKD. V lost 8 bases, J lost 4 bases, and 11 bases lay in between. In nucleotides, the CDR3 is TGTGCCATCGGGGGGACGAGCACTGAAGCTTTCTTT. Protein: CAIGGTSTEAFF.

V is TRBV7-2 and J is TRBJ2-7, with TRBD1 identical over 10 bases. Germline V gives CDR1 SGHTA, CDR2 FQGNSA. V lost 6 bases and J lost 6; bases outside the gene matches: 5. This CDR3 has 13 amino acids. CDR3 coding DNA: TGTGCCAGCAGTTGGGACAGGGGAGGCGAGCAGTACTTC. The encoded protein is CASSWDRGGEQYF.

The chain is built from TRBV7-9 and TRBJ2-7; a weak D match, TRBD1 (6 bases). Germline CDR1 reads SEHNR; CDR2 reads FQNEAQ (reference sequence). The V end lost 4 bases, the J end lost 0 bases, and 10 bases lay between the germline ends. The CDR3 spans 14 residues. The DNA of the CDR3 is TGTGCCAGCAGCTCCAGACAGGACTCCTACGAGCAGTACTTC. Amino acid sequence: CASSSRQDSYEQYF.

The chain combines TRBV7-9 with TRBJ2-4, with D possibly called TRBD1 or TRBD2 (5 bases each). Germline-derived CDR1 and CDR2 are SEHNR and FQNEAQ (reference sequence). V was shortened by 4 bases and J by 2 bases, with 15 bases between the two germline ends. The CDR3 loop spans 16 amino acids. The CDR3 bases are TGTGCCAGCAGCTCCCCTAACACGGGGCCCAAAAACATTCAGTACTTC. It encodes CASSSPNTGPKNIQYF. Filled out from reference TRBV7-9 and TRBJ2-4, the complete variable domain reads DTGVSQNPRHKITKRGQNVTFRCDPISEHNRLYWYRQTLGQGPEFLTYFQNEAQLEKSRLLSDRFSAERPKGSFSTLEIQRTEQGDSAMYLCASSSPNTGPKNIQYFGAGTRLSVL.

As concerns this clone: Other DNA sequences in the sample encode the same CDR3. The V call is TRBV6-6, the J call TRBJ2-7; D may be TRBD2 (5 bases). The germline CDR1 and CDR2 sequences are MNHNY and SVGAGI (reference sequence). The CDR3 has 14 amino acids. Deletions cut 0 bases from V and 4 bases from J, with 10 bases between. The CDR3 protein is CASSYSRGGYEQYF. For the CDR3, the DNA is TGTGCCAGCAGTTACTCGAGAGGCGGGTACGAGCAGTACTTC.

This chain uses TRBV7-2 with TRBJ2-1, with D perhaps given as TRBD1 or TRBD2 (7 bases each). V dropped 9 bases and J dropped 7 bases, with 16 bases sitting between them. The CDR3 loop spans 13 amino acids. Germline V CDR1 and CDR2: SGHTA, FQGNSA. CDR3 region: CASGDSGANEQFF. Written as DNA, the CDR3 is TGTGCCAGTGGGGACAGCGGGGCAAATGAGCAGTTCTTC.